The clone carrying this T cell receptor beta chain was picked up a small number of times. As yet, its antigen is unknown. The source of the sample is a study of cytomegalovirus exposure and HLA in healthy donors. General study points: TCR beta chain V- and J-gene trimming was linked, in a later analysis, to a missense variant in DCLRE1C.

Unrecorded immune exposures were likely, despite nominal health at sampling. The PCR ran on 60 Vbeta and 13 Jbeta primers. The assay was immunoSEQ multiplex PCR, and TCRdb's table has in-frame clones only and misses some. The sample yields some 110,000 clones, 76% seen once. The sample taken for sequencing was PBMCs. The receptor was derived from a man in his forties or fifties in good health and CMV-seropositive.

The CDR3 nucleotides read TGTGCCAGCAGCTTAGCAGAGAACTATGGCTACACCTTC. Protein sequence: CASSLAENYGYTF. The chain carries TRBV7-8 and TRBJ1-2; D gene ambiguous. Germline V gene sequence: CDR1 SGHVS, CDR2 FQNEAQ. This CDR3 is 13 amino acids long. The V end lost 0 bases, the J end lost 2 bases, and 4 bases lay between the germline ends.